The 5 T cell receptor beta chains reported below all come from one sample, sequenced in a study of T cells in Graves' hyperthyroidism and ophthalmopathy. TCR beta CDR3 regions were amplified from RNA. First-round RT-PCR targeting the TCR CDR3 was performed with the HTBI primer set. TCRdb re-called the multiplex PCR reads through MiXCR, storing one row per CDR3 protein. This table holds 90,000 to 120,000 distinct CDR3 sequences, about 17% found once. The specimen sequenced was blood. The receptors originated from a woman between 45 and 60 years old with Graves' hyperthyroidism.

The sample holds many counts of this clonotype. The chain is built from TRBV30 and TRBJ1-6; 9 bases match TRBD1. Germline CDR1 GTSNPN, CDR2 SVGIG (reference sequence). CDR3 length: 14 residues. V trimming: 1 base; J trimming: 10 bases; junction bases outside the gene matches: 5. This chain's CDR3 is CAWSAGQGYSPLHF. The CDR3 DNA reads as TGTGCCTGGAGTGCGGGACAGGGCTACTCACCCCTCCACTTT.

Concerning this clonotype itself: A much more abundant neighbour one base away suggests this may be a read error. The chain has TRBV28 and TRBJ1-6; no clear D gene. Germline values: CDR1 MDHEN, CDR2 SYDVKM. CDR3 length: 15 residues. The CDR3 DNA reads TGTGCCAGCAGTTTATTTCGGGGAGGAAATTCATCCCTCCACTTT. Translating gives CASSLFRGGNSSLHF.

With regard to this clonotype: The junction shows a germline mismatch at one end, possibly a read error. In nucleotides, the CDR3 is TGTGCCAGCGGCCAATCCTCTAGCGAGCCTACCTCCTACGAGCAGTACTTC. Translation gives CASGQSSSEPTSYEQYF. This chain joins TRBV3-1 and TRBJ2-7, with a weak D call TRBD2 (6 bases). Germline V gene sequence: CDR1 LGHDT, CDR2 YNNKEL (reference sequence). The CDR3 is 17 residues long.

In this sample, this clonotype turned up many times. The chain couples TRBV12-3 or TRBV12-4 to TRBJ2-4, with 7 bases fitting TRBD2. Unmatched junction bases numbered 15, after V lost 5 bases and J lost 8 bases. The CDR3 has 16 residues. The CDR3 DNA follows: TGTGCCAGCAGTCCGCCAGGGCTAGCGGCTGGGCACATTCAGTACTTC. Translated: CASSPPGLAAGHIQYF.

At least ten counts were recorded for this clonotype. The CDR3 DNA reads TGTGCCAGCAGTGCTGACACAGAGGTTGGCTACACCTTC. This translates into CASSADTEVGYTF. The gene calls are TRBV2 and TRBJ1-2; no reliable D call. CDR3 length: 13 amino acids. CDR1 SNHLY and CDR2 FYNNEI come from the germline V gene. With 4 bases removed from V and 7 bases from J, the gap between germline ends came to 13 bases.